This T cell receptor (beta chain) is from a study of T cells after yellow fever vaccination. Broader study findings: When the response was secondary, it was weaker but reached its peak faster, day 5 versus 15.

A 5'RACE template-switching step, the method used to make TCR cDNA, added a universal primer site and UMIs. TCRdb reprocessed the 5' RACE reads via MiXCR and lists one record per CDR3 protein. The sample yields hundreds of thousands of distinct CDR3 sequences, about 19% seen once. Comments on this clonotype: The antigen remains unidentified.

The material sequenced was PBMCs, taken before the yellow fever booster vaccination. The clonotype comes from a man between 18 and 29 years old who received the YFV17D yellow fever vaccine.

This CDR3 is CASSLGGGGDSETQYF. CDR3 nucleotide sequence: TGTGCCAGCAGCTTAGGCGGCGGGGGGGACTCTGAGACCCAGTACTTC. The chain employs TRBV11-2 and TRBJ2-5, with 9 bases fitting TRBD2. V gave up 1 base and J gave up 5 bases; unmatched junction bases: 8. The CDR3 runs to 16 residues. Germline lookup yields CDR1 SGHAT and CDR2 FQNNGV.